This TCR beta chain derives from a study of monozygotic twins with inflammatory bowel disease. TCRdb re-called the 5' RACE reads and shows each CDR3 protein once, DNA omitted. In all, the sample yields fewer than 550,000 distinct CDR3 sequences. The study, taken as a whole, reports: Reduced clonotype sharing with other individuals was observed in IBD patients relative to healthy twins, especially with disease activity.

The germline V gene has CDR1 SGHRS and CDR2 YFSETQ. The CDR3 runs 14 residues. A word on this clonotype: The antigen is undetermined.

The receptor was derived from a human donor with ulcerative colitis or Crohn's disease, or a healthy co-twin of an affected twin (not recorded which). The genes are TRBV5-1 and TRBJ1-6; TCRdb's assignment of TRBD1 cannot be checked, as there is no DNA. The sequenced material came from blood. CDR3: CASSSWTDNSPLHF.